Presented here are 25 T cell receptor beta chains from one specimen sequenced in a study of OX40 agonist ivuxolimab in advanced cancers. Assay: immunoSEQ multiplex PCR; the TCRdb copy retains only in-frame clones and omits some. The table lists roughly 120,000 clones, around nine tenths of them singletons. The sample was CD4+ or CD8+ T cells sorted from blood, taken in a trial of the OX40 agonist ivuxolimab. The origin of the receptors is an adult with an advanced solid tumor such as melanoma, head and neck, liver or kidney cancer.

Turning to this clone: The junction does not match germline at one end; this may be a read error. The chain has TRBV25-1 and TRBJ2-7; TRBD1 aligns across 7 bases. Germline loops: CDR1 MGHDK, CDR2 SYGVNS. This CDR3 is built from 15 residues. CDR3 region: CASSELGDREWEQYF. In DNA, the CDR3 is TGTGCCAGCAGCGAATTAGGCGACAGGGAGTGGGAGCAGTACTTC.

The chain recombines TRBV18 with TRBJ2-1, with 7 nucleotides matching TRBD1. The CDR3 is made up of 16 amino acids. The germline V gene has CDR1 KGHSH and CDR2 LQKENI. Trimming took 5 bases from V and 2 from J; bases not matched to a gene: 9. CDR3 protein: CASSLQGPGTYNEQFF. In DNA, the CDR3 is TGTGCCAGCTCATTACAGGGGCCGGGGACCTACAATGAGCAGTTCTTC.

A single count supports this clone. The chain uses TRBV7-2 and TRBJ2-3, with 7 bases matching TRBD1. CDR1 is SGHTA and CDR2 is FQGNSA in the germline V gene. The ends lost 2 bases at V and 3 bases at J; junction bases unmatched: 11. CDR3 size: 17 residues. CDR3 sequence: CASSLRIAGTATDTQYF. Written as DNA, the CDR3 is TGTGCCAGCAGCTTACGTATCGCCGGGACAGCGACAGATACGCAGTATTTT. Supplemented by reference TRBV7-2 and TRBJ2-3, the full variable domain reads GAGVSQSPSNKVTEKGKDVELRCDPISGHTALYWYRQSLGQGLEFLIYFQGNSAPDKSGLPSDRFSAERTGGSVSTLTIQRTQQEDSAVYLCASSLRIAGTATDTQYFGPGTRLTVL.

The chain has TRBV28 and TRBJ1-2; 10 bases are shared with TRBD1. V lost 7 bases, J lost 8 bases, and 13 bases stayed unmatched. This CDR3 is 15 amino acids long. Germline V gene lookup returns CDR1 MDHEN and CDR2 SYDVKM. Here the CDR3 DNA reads TGTGCCAGCACCCTACAAGCGGGACAGGGGATCGGCTACACCTTC. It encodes CASTLQAGQGIGYTF.

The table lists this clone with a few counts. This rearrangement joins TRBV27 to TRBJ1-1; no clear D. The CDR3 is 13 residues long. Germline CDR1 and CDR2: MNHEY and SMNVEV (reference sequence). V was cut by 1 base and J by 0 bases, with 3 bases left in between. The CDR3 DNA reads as TGTGCCAGCAGTTTATTAGTGAACACTGAAGCTTTCTTT. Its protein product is CASSLLVNTEAFF.

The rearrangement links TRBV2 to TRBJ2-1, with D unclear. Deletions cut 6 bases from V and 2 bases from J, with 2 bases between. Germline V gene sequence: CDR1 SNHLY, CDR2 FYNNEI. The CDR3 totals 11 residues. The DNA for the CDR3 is TGTGCCAGCAGCCCCTACAATGAGCAGTTCTTC. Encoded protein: CASSPYNEQFF.

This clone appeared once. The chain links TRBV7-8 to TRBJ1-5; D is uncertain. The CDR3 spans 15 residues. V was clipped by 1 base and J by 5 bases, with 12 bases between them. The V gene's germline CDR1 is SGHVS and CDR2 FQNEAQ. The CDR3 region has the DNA TGTGCCAGCAGCTTAGGTGTGCGGGTTGATCAGCCCCAGCATTTT. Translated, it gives CASSLGVRVDQPQHF.

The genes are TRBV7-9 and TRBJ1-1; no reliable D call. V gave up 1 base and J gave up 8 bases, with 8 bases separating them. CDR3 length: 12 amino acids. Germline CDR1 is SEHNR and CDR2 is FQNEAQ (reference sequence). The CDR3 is CASSLGSLEAFF. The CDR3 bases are TGTGCCAGCAGCTTAGGTTCGCTAGAAGCTTTCTTT. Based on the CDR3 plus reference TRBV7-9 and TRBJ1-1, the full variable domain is DTGVSQNPRHKITKRGQNVTFRCDPISEHNRLYWYRQTLGQGPEFLTYFQNEAQLEKSRLLSDRFSAERPKGSFSTLEIQRTEQGDSAMYLCASSLGSLEAFFGQGTRLTVV.

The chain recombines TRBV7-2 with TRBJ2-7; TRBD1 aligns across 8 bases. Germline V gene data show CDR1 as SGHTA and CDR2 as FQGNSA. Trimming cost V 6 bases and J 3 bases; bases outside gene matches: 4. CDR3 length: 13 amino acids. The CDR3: CASRAGGGYEQYF. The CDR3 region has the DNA TGTGCCAGCAGGGCAGGGGGCGGCTACGAGCAGTACTTC.

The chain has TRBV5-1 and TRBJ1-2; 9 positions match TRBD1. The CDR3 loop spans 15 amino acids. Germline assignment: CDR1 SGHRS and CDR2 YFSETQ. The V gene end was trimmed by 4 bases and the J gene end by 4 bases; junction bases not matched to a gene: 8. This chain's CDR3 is CASSVGGQGGYGYTF. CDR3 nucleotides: TGCGCCAGCAGCGTTGGGGGACAGGGTGGCTATGGCTACACCTTC.

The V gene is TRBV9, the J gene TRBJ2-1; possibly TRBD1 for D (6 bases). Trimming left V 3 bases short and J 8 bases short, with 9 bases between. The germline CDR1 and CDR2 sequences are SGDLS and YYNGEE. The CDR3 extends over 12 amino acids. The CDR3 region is CASSAQGYEQFF. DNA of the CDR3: TGTGCCAGCAGCGCACAGGGCTATGAGCAGTTCTTC.

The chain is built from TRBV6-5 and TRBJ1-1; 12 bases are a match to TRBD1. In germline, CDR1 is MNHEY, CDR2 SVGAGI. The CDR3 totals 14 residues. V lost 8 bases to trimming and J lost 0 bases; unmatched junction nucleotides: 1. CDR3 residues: CASRDRGLNTEAFF. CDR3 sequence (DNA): TGTGCCAGCCGGGACAGGGGGCTGAACACTGAAGCTTTCTTT.

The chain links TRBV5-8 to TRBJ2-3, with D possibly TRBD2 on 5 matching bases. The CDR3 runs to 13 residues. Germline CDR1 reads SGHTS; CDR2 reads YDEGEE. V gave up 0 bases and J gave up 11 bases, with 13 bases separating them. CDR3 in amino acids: CASSLDAGEWQYF. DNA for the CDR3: TGTGCCAGCAGCTTGGATGCGGGCGAGTGGCAGTATTTT.

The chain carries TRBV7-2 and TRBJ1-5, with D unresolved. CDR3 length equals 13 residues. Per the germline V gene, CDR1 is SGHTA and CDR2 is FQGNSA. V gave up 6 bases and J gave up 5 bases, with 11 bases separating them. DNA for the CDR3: TGTGCCAGCAGTCCATTAAGGGATCAGCCCCAGCATTTT. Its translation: CASSPLRDQPQHF.

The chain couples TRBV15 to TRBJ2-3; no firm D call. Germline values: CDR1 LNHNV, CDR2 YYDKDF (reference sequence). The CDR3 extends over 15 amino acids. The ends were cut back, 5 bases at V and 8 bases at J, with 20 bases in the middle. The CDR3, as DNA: TGTGCCACCAGCCCCGCGGCGCCTAGGTTAAGTACGCAGTATTTT. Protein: CATSPAAPRLSTQYF.

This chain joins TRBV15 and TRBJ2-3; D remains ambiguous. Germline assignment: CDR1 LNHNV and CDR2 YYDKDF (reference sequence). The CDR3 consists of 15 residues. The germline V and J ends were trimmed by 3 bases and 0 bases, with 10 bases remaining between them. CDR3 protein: CATSRDQVSTDTQYF. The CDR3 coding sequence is TGTGCCACCAGCAGGGATCAAGTTAGCACAGATACGCAGTATTTT.

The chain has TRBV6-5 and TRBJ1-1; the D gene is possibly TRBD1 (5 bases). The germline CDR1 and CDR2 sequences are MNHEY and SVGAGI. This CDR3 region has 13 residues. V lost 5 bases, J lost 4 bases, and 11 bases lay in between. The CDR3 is CASSRPGATEAFF. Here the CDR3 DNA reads TGTGCCAGCAGTCGACCCGGGGCCACTGAAGCTTTCTTT.

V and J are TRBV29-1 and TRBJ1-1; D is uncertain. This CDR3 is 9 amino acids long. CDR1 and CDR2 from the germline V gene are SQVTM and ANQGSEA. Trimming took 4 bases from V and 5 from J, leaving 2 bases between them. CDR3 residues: CSVATEAFF. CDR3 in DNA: TGCAGCGTTGCAACTGAAGCTTTCTTT.

CDR3 nucleotide sequence: TGTGCCATCAGTGAGTCAGTCCTACTACCCTACGAGCAGTACTTC. Its translation is CAISESVLLPYEQYF. The chain is built from TRBV10-3 and TRBJ2-7; D is unresolved. Germline CDR1 is ENHRY and CDR2 is SYGVKD. The germline V and J ends were trimmed by 0 bases and 2 bases, with 11 bases remaining between them. The CDR3 totals 15 residues.

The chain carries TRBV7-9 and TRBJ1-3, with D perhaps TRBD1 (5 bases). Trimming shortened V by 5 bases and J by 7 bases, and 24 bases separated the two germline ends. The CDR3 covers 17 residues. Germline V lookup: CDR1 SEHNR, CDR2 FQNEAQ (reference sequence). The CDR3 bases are TGTGCCAGCAGCATATTGAAGCCCCAGGGACCCGGGAACACCATATATTTT. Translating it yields CASSILKPQGPGNTIYF.

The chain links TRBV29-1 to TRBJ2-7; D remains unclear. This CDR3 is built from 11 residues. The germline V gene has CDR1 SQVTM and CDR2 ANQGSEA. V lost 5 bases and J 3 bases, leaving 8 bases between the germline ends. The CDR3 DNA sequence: TGCAGCGTTAGCGAAAACTACGAGCAGTACTTC. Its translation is CSVSENYEQYF.

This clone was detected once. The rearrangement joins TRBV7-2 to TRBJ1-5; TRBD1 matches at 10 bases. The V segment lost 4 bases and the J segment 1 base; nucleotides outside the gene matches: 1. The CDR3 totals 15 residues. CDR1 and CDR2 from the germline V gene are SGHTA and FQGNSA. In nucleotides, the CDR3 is TGTGCCAGCAGCTCGACAGGGGGCAGCAATCAGCCCCAGCATTTT. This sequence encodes CASSSTGGSNQPQHF.

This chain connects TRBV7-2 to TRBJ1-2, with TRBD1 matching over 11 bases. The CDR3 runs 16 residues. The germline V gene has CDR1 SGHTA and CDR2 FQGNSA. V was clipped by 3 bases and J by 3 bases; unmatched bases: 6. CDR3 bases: TGTGCCAGCAGCTTGTCGGGACAGGGGGTTGACTATGGCTACACCTTC. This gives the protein CASSLSGQGVDYGYTF. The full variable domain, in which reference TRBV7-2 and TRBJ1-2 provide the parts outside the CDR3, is GAGVSQSPSNKVTEKGKDVELRCDPISGHTALYWYRQSLGQGLEFLIYFQGNSAPDKSGLPSDRFSAERTGGSVSTLTIQRTQQEDSAVYLCASSLSGQGVDYGYTFGSGTRLTVV.

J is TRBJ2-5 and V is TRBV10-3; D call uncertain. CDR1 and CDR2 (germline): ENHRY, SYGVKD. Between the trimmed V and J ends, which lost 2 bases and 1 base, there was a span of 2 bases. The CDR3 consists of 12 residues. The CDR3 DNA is TGTGCCATCAGTGAGAGCCAAGAGACCCAGTACTTC. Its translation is CAISESQETQYF.

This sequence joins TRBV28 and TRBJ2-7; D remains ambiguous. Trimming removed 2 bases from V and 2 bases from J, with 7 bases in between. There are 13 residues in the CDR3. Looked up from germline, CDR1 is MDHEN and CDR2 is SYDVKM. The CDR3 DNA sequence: TGTGCCAGCAGTTTACCACAAGCCTACGAGCAGTACTTC. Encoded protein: CASSLPQAYEQYF. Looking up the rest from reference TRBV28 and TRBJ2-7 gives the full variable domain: DVKVTQSSRYLVKRTGEKVFLECVQDMDHENMFWYRQDPGLGLRLIYFSYDVKMKEKGDIPEGYSVSREKKERFSLILESASTNQTSMYLCASSLPQAYEQYFGPGTRLTVT.